The 25 T cell receptor beta chains reported below all come from one sample, sequenced in a study of cytomegalovirus exposure and HLA in healthy donors. This PCR relied on a set of 60 Vbeta primers and 13 Jbeta primers. Some clones are missing from TCRdb's copy, which holds only in-frame ones; the method was immunoSEQ multiplex PCR. The profile shows about 160,000 clones, 78% of them singletons. Sequences were obtained from PBMCs. Source of these receptors: a woman aged 40 to 55 in good health and CMV-seropositive.

This clone was detected once. This chain connects TRBV29-1 to TRBJ1-5, with D uncertain. Germline-derived CDR1 and CDR2 are SQVTM and ANQGSEA. The CDR3 extends over 13 amino acids. V was clipped by 2 bases and J by 7 bases, with 12 bases between them. CDR3 residues: CSVETRRGQPQHF. For the CDR3, the DNA is TGCAGCGTTGAAACCAGGAGAGGGCAGCCCCAGCATTTT.

The rearrangement joins TRBV7-2 to TRBJ1-5, with D possibly TRBD1 on 5 matching bases. V lost 7 bases and J lost 6, with 19 bases in between. The CDR3 has 15 amino acids. Germline V lookup: CDR1 SGHTA, CDR2 FQGNSA. The CDR3 sequence is CASNPFSGSGQPQHF. As DNA, the CDR3 is TGTGCCAGCAACCCTTTTTCAGGGTCGGGTCAGCCCCAGCATTTT.

J is TRBJ2-2 and V is TRBV19; a possible D gene is TRBD1 (6 bases). This CDR3 has 16 amino acids. V was clipped by 1 base and J by 1 base, with 10 bases between them. The germline gives CDR1 LNHDA, CDR2 SQIVND (reference sequence). This CDR3 reads CASSIGPRGNTGELFF. CDR3 in DNA: TGTGCCAGTAGTATAGGGCCCAGGGGGAACACCGGGGAGCTGTTTTTT.

This clone was picked up one time. This chain links TRBV5-1 with TRBJ2-7; D gene uncertain. The germline gives CDR1 SGHRS, CDR2 YFSETQ. The CDR3 contains 15 residues. Trimming left V 0 bases short and J 7 bases short, with 17 bases between. The CDR3 is CASSLVSFESGEQYF. The CDR3 DNA reads TGCGCCAGCAGCTTGGTTAGCTTTGAGTCCGGGGAGCAGTACTTC.

The CDR3 region is CASSEYPEQAFF. The CDR3 DNA reads as TGTGCCAGCAGTGAATATCCAGAACAGGCTTTCTTT. The J gene is TRBJ1-1, the V gene TRBV6-1; D is unresolved. The CDR3 covers 12 residues. Trimming stripped 2 bases from V and 11 bases from J, with 12 bases between. Germline lookup yields CDR1 MNHNS and CDR2 SASEGT.

This clone came up once. CDR3 in DNA: TGCGCCAGCAGCCCATATTACGGGAAAGATAGCTATGGCTACACCTTC. This translates into CASSPYYGKDSYGYTF. The chain combines TRBV5-1 with TRBJ1-2; no reliable D call. Looked up from germline, CDR1 is SGHRS and CDR2 is YFSETQ. This CDR3 is built from 16 residues. V lost 4 bases and J 4 bases, leaving 20 bases between the germline ends.

This clone was seen a handful of times. V gene TRBV7-2 combines with J gene TRBJ2-1; D is ambiguous. CDR3 length equals 15 residues. Germline-derived CDR1 and CDR2 are SGHTA and FQGNSA. V lost 4 bases and J 9 bases, leaving 19 bases between the germline ends. CDR3 protein: CASSYFSAGGGEQFF. The CDR3 nucleotides are TGTGCCAGCAGCTACTTTTCGGCCGGCGGCGGTGAGCAGTTCTTC.

The chain uses TRBV6-1 and TRBJ1-3; tentatively, D is TRBD1 (5 bases). V was trimmed by 5 bases and J by 2 bases, leaving 13 bases between them. This CDR3 contains 15 residues. The germline gives CDR1 MNHNS, CDR2 SASEGT. CDR3 DNA sequence: TGTGCCAGCAGTTCAACCGGGACTACTGGAAACACCATATATTTT. Residues: CASSSTGTTGNTIYF.

The chain uses TRBV9 and TRBJ1-4, with 8 bases aligning to TRBD1. Germline-derived CDR1 and CDR2 are SGDLS and YYNGEE. This CDR3 contains 15 residues. After removal of 3 bases from V and 8 bases from J, the junction contained 9 bases not matched to a gene. CDR3: CASSARDRGTEKLFF. CDR3 nucleotide sequence: TGTGCCAGCAGCGCAAGAGACAGGGGAACCGAAAAACTGTTTTTT.

The chain has TRBV5-6 and TRBJ1-2; 9 bases are a match to TRBD1. CDR1 is SGHDT, CDR2 YYEEEE, per germline. The junction had 7 bases not matched to a gene; V was cut back by 3 bases and J by 7 bases. The CDR3 loop spans 14 amino acids. CDR3 DNA: TGTGCCAGCAGCTCTCACCGGGACAGGGTTGGCTACACCTTC. This sequence encodes CASSSHRDRVGYTF.

The sample holds one count of this clone. This chain uses TRBV9 with TRBJ2-1; 16 bases line up with TRBD2. From germline, CDR1 is SGDLS and CDR2 YYNGEE. The V gene end was trimmed by 0 bases and the J gene end by 9 bases; junction bases not matched to a gene: 6. This CDR3 contains 17 residues. The CDR3 sequence: CASSVAGLAGGRGEQFF. The CDR3 DNA sequence: TGTGCCAGCAGCGTAGCGGGACTAGCGGGGGGGCGAGGTGAGCAGTTCTTC.

This rearrangement joins TRBV6-1 to TRBJ1-1, with no clear D. Trimming left V 6 bases short and J 7 bases short, with 12 bases between. The CDR3 contains 12 residues. Germline assignment: CDR1 MNHNS and CDR2 SASEGT. The chain's CDR3 is CASRTRRGEAFF. CDR3 sequence (DNA): TGTGCCAGCAGAACCCGCCGGGGTGAAGCTTTCTTT.

The table lists this clone with a few counts. Germline is not matched at one junction end, which may reflect a read error. The V and J genes are TRBV7-9 and TRBJ2-6; TRBD1 might be the D (5 bases). The CDR3 spans 15 residues. Germline V CDR1 and CDR2: SEHNR, FQNEAQ (reference sequence). This chain's CDR3 is CASSPDGSGANGLTF. In DNA, the CDR3 is TGTGCCAGCAGCCCTGACGGCTCTGGGGCCAACGGCCTGACTTTC.

In its sample, this clone was seen once. The chain uses TRBV19 and TRBJ1-1; D is unclear. The V gene lost 10 bases and the J gene lost 6 bases, with 12 bases spanning the gap. The germline V gene has CDR1 LNHDA and CDR2 SQIVND (reference sequence). This CDR3 has 11 amino acids. The CDR3 DNA reads TGTGCCACCTACCGTGGAGCTGAAGCTTTCTTT. Translation: CATYRGAEAFF. Looking up the rest from reference TRBV19 and TRBJ1-1 gives the full variable domain: DGGITQSPKYLFRKEGQNVTLSCEQNLNHDAMYWYRQDPGQGLRLIYYSQIVNDFQKGDIAEGYSVSREKKESFPLTVTSAQKNPTAFYLCATYRGAEAFFGQGTRLTVV.

V and J are TRBV29-1 and TRBJ1-2; D ambiguous. Germline V lookup: CDR1 SQVTM, CDR2 ANQGSEA. V lost 6 bases to trimming and J lost 7 bases, with 6 bases between them. This CDR3 region has 9 residues. CDR3 loop: CSVRFGYTF. The CDR3 nucleotides are TGCAGCGTGCGGTTTGGCTACACCTTC. Using reference TRBV29-1 and TRBJ1-2 for the parts outside the CDR3, the full variable domain is SAVISQKPSRDICQRGTSLTIQCQVDSQVTMMFWYRQQPGQSLTLIATANQGSEATYESGFVIDKFPISRPNLTFSTLTVSNMSPEDSSIYLCSVRFGYTFGSGTRLTVV.

The chain has TRBV7-9 and TRBJ2-5; D remains unclear. Between the trimmed V and J ends, which lost 4 bases and 5 bases, there was a span of 2 bases. The CDR3 sequence is 10 residues long. Germline assignment: CDR1 SEHNR and CDR2 FQNEAQ (reference sequence). CDR3 nucleotide sequence: TGTGCCAGCAGCTCGGAGACCCAGTACTTC. Protein product: CASSSETQYF.

The chain employs TRBV7-9 and TRBJ1-2; possibly TRBD1 for D (6 bases). Germline CDR1 is SEHNR and CDR2 is FQNEAQ (reference sequence). This CDR3 is 13 amino acids long. Trimming shortened V by 5 bases and J by 7 bases, and 14 bases separated the two germline ends. The CDR3 DNA follows: TGTGCCAGCAGCCAAAACGAGGACAGTGGCTACACCTTC. Its protein is CASSQNEDSGYTF. Looking up the rest from reference TRBV7-9 and TRBJ1-2 gives the full variable domain: DTGVSQNPRHKITKRGQNVTFRCDPISEHNRLYWYRQTLGQGPEFLTYFQNEAQLEKSRLLSDRFSAERPKGSFSTLEIQRTEQGDSAMYLCASSQNEDSGYTFGSGTRLTVV.

This clone was seen a single time. This chain uses TRBV5-1 with TRBJ1-5, with 10 bases that match TRBD1. This CDR3 is built from 15 residues. V lost 4 bases and J lost 3; bases outside the gene matches: 4. Germline V CDR1 and CDR2: SGHRS, YFSETQ. The CDR3 sequence is CASSAGTGDNQPQHF. The CDR3 region has the DNA TGCGCCAGCAGCGCCGGGACAGGGGACAATCAGCCCCAGCATTTT.

V is TRBV7-3 and J is TRBJ1-3; the D is unclear. The CDR3 consists of 15 residues. Germline V gene sequence: CDR1 SGHTA, CDR2 FQGTGA. V was cut by 2 bases and J by 0 bases, with 8 bases left in between. For the CDR3, the DNA is TGTGCCAGCAGCTTACATCCAGACTCTGGAAACACCATATATTTT. Translation: CASSLHPDSGNTIYF.

The CDR3 here is CASGTGTGELFF. The CDR3 region has the DNA TGCGCCAGCGGGACAGGCACCGGGGAGCTGTTTTTT. V usage is TRBV5-1 and J usage is TRBJ2-2; 8 bases agree with TRBD1. Trimming at V came to 7 bases and at J to 4 bases, leaving 0 bases not matched to a gene. The CDR3 has 12 amino acids. In germline, CDR1 is SGHRS, CDR2 YFSETQ.

V gene TRBV13 combines with J gene TRBJ1-4; D is undetermined. CDR3 length: 12 amino acids. Per germline, CDR1 PRHDT and CDR2 FYEKMQ (reference sequence). V shed 4 bases and J shed 7 bases, with 7 bases lying between them. The CDR3 protein is CASSYSIEKLFF. DNA for the CDR3: TGTGCCAGCAGCTACAGCATTGAAAAACTGTTTTTT. Using reference TRBV13 and TRBJ1-4 for the parts outside the CDR3, the full variable domain is AAGVIQSPRHLIKEKRETATLKCYPIPRHDTVYWYQQGPGQDPQFLISFYEKMQSDKGSIPDRFSAQQFSDYHSELNMSSLELGDSALYFCASSYSIEKLFFGSGTQLSVL.

The rearrangement uses TRBV13 and TRBJ1-3; D remains unclear. V dropped 5 bases and J dropped 0 bases, with 2 bases sitting between them. This CDR3 is built from 12 residues. Looked up from germline, CDR1 is PRHDT and CDR2 is FYEKMQ (reference sequence). CDR3 DNA: TGTGCCAGCAGCCTCTCTGGAAACACCATATATTTT. Protein product: CASSLSGNTIYF.

This clone appeared a single time. The chain carries TRBV5-5 and TRBJ1-2; TRBD1 matches at 12 bases. Germline V CDR1 and CDR2: SGHKS, YYEKEE (reference sequence). J gave up 8 bases and V 4 bases, and 15 bases lay outside the gene matches. The CDR3 covers 17 residues. The CDR3: CASSAPGQGADLGGYTF. The CDR3 DNA follows: TGTGCCAGCAGCGCACCGGGACAGGGGGCGGACCTAGGAGGCTACACCTTC.

The chain links TRBV4-1 to TRBJ2-1; D is possibly TRBD1 (6 bases). Trimming shortened V by 0 bases and J by 7 bases, and 13 bases separated the two germline ends. CDR3 length equals 15 residues. Germline V gene data show CDR1 as MGHRA and CDR2 as YSYEKL. The CDR3 loop is CASSQDLGRGNEQFF. CDR3 coding DNA: TGCGCCAGCAGCCAAGATCTCGGCAGGGGTAATGAGCAGTTCTTC.

The chain has TRBV5-1 and TRBJ1-1; possibly TRBD1 for D (5 bases). Trimming pared 0 bases from V and 4 bases from J, leaving 10 bases between. This CDR3 is built from 14 residues. CDR1 is SGHRS and CDR2 is YFSETQ in the germline V gene. The CDR3 region is CASSLEGKVTEAFF. Here the CDR3 DNA reads TGCGCCAGCAGCTTGGAGGGGAAGGTCACTGAAGCTTTCTTT.